The entry below gives a single T cell receptor (beta chain) sequence along with its context. The sample comes from a study of patients and donors after allogeneic stem cell transplantation. TCRdb ran MiXCR on the RT-PCR reads and lists one entry per CDR3 protein. The sample gives tens of thousands of distinct CDR3 sequences, 6.8% of which show up once; roughly 36% is in the top ten. Unmatched junction bases numbered 9, after V lost 2 bases and J lost 5 bases. The CDR3 extends over 16 amino acids. Germline-derived CDR1 and CDR2 are LGHNA and YNFKEQ. This clonotype was obtained from a human donor who was either an allogeneic HSCT recipient or a stem cell or donor lymphocyte infusion donor (not recorded which). It is not recorded whose cells these are; they may come from a transplant donor. The rearrangement uses TRBV4-2 and TRBJ2-1; 7 positions agree with TRBD2. Sequenced sample: blood, either unsorted or a sorted T cell fraction (not recorded which). This chain's CDR3 is CASSQMALAENNEQFF. The CDR3 coding sequence is TGTGCCAGCAGCCAAATGGCCCTAGCGGAGAACAATGAGCAGTTCTTC.